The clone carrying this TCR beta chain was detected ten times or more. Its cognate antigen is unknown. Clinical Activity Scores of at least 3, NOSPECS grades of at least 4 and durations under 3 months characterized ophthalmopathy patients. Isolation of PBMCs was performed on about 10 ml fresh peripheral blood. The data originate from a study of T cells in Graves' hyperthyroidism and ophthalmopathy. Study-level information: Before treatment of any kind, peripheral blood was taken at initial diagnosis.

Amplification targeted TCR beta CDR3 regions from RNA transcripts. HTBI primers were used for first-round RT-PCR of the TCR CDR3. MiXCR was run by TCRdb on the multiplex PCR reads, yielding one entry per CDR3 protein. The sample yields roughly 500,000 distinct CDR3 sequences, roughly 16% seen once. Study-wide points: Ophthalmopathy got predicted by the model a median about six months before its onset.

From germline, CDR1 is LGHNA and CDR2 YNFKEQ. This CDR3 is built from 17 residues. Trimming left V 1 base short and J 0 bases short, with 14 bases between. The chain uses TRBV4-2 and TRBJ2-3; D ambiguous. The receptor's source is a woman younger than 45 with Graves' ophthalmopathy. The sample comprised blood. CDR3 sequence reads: CASSQGADATSTDTQYF. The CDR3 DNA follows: TGTGCCAGCAGCCAAGGGGCCGATGCCACTAGCACAGATACGCAGTATTTT.